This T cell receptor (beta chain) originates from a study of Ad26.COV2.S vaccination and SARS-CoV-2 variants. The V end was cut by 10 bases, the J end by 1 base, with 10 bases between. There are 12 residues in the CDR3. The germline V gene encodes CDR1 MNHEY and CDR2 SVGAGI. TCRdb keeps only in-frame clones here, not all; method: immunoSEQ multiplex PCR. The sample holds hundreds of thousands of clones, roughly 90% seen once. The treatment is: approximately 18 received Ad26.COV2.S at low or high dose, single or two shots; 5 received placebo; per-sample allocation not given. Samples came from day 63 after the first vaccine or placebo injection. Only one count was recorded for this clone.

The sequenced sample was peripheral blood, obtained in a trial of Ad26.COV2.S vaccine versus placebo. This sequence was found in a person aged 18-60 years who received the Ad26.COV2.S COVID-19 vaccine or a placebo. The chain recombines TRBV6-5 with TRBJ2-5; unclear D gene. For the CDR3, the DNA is TGTGCCATTACACGATTCCAAGAGACCCAGTACTTC. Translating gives CAITRFQETQYF.